The rows below give T cell receptor beta chains drawn from one sample of a study of blood T cell repertoires in COVID-19. Repertoires were generated with immunoSEQ multiplex PCR, while TCRdb's copy carries only in-frame clones and drops some. Of about 59,000 clones detected, about four fifths appear once; the ten largest clones hold 3.5%. The sequencing input was peripheral blood. Receptor source: a woman of 80 years or more with acute or convalescent COVID-19. Each CDR3 is given with its conserved first and last residue. Each record gives: D gene, J gene, clone size, V gene, CDR3 protein, CDR3 DNA. A D gene is named only where the DNA matches it firmly. Not every row has a clone size; where given, it reads once, few, many or a size class.

. TRBJ2-7 once TRBV9 CASSVEAGSYEQYF TGTGCCAGCAGCGTAGAGGCAGGCTCCTACGAGCAGTACTTC
. TRBJ1-5 . TRBV28 CASSKWEGFSNQPQHF TGTGCCAGCTCCAAATGGGAGGGGTTTAGCAATCAGCCCCAGCATTTT
TRBD2 TRBJ2-2 . TRBV9 CASSVGLAGSASGELFF TGTGCCAGCAGCGTAGGACTAGCGGGGTCGGCTTCCGGGGAGCTGTTTTTT
. TRBJ2-5 few TRBV19 CASSIGGIQETQYF TGTGCCAGTAGTATTGGGGGGATCCAAGAGACCCAGTACTTC
TRBD2 TRBJ2-2 . TRBV10-2 CAGRGTSGNTGELFF TGCGCAGGGAGGGGGACTAGCGGAAACACCGGGGAGCTGTTTTTT
. TRBJ2-5 . TRBV1 CTSSQDGPKETQYF TGCACCAGCAGCCAAGATGGGCCGAAAGAGACCCAGTACTTC
TRBD1 TRBJ2-3 . TRBV28 CASVQGASTDTQYF TGTGCCAGCGTTCAGGGGGCTAGCACAGATACGCAGTATTTT
. TRBJ2-1 . TRBV3-1/TRBV3-2 CASSQVSGSYNEQFF TGTGCCAGCAGCCAAGTGAGCGGCTCCTACAATGAGCAGTTCTTC
TRBD1 TRBJ2-6 . TRBV11-2 CASSLDPPGQGSGANVLTF TGTGCCAGCAGCTTAGATCCCCCCGGACAGGGGAGCGGGGCCAACGTCCTGACTTTC
. TRBJ1-5 . TRBV28 CASSFLQSRAQHF TGTGCCAGCAGTTTCTTACAGTCCAGAGCCCAGCATTTT
TRBD2 TRBJ2-3 . TRBV7-2 CASSYERGSTDTQYF TGTGCCAGCAGCTACGAGCGGGGGAGCACAGATACGCAGTATTTT
. TRBJ2-2 . TRBV19 CASSVEGANTGELFF TGTGCCAGTAGTGTGGAGGGCGCGAACACCGGGGAGCTGTTTTTT
TRBD2 TRBJ2-1 . TRBV7-2 CASRRDLGGENEQFF TGTGCCAGCAGACGGGACTTGGGGGGGGAAAATGAGCAGTTCTTC
. TRBJ2-2 few TRBV4-2 CASSQDSGGANTGELFF TGTGCCAGCAGCCAAGATAGTGGCGGGGCGAACACCGGGGAGCTGTTTTTT
TRBD1 TRBJ1-5 . TRBV7-6 CASSLGQGVGQPQHF TGTGCCAGCAGCTTAGGTCAGGGGGTAGGTCAGCCCCAGCATTTT
. TRBJ2-1 . TRBV5-1 CASSLLASASSYNEQFF TGCGCCAGCAGCCTCCTTGCTAGCGCCAGCTCCTACAATGAGCAGTTCTTC